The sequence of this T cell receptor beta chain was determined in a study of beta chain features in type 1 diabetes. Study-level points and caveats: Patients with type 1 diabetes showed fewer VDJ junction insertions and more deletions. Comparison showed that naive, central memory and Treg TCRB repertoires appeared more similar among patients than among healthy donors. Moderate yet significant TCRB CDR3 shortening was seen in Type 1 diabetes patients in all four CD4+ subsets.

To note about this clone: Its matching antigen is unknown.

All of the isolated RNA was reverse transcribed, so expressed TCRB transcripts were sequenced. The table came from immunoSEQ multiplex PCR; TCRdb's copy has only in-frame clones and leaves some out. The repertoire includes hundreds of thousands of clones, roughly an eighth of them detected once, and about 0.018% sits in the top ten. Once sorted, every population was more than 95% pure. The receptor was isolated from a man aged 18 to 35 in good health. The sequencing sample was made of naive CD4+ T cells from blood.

The CDR3 DNA sequence: TGTGCCAGCAGGGCGGGCACAGATACGCAGTATTTT. Its translation is CASRAGTDTQYF. This chain uses TRBV28 with TRBJ2-3; no firm D call. CDR1 is MDHEN and CDR2 is SYDVKM in the germline V gene. The V end was cut by 6 bases, the J end by 1 base, with 5 bases between. The CDR3 runs to 12 residues. Drawing the rest from reference TRBV28 and TRBJ2-3, the complete variable domain is DVKVTQSSRYLVKRTGEKVFLECVQDMDHENMFWYRQDPGLGLRLIYFSYDVKMKEKGDIPEGYSVSREKKERFSLILESASTNQTSMYLCASRAGTDTQYFGPGTRLTVL.